This T cell receptor (beta chain) is from a study of blood T cell repertoires in COVID-19. The CDR3 spans 15 residues. In germline, CDR1 is SGHNT, CDR2 YYREEE (reference sequence). The V end lost 2 bases, the J end lost 1 base, and 12 bases lay between the germline ends. This table comes from immunoSEQ multiplex PCR, and its TCRdb copy is limited to in-frame clones, with some not included. This sample has 95,000 to 150,000 clones, with approximately 90% found just once. Sequenced sample: peripheral blood. The chain carries TRBV5-4 and TRBJ2-5; maybe TRBD1 (5 bases). The TCR comes from a middle-aged man with acute or convalescent COVID-19. This CDR3 is CASSLKGASQETQYF. In nucleotides, the CDR3 is TGTGCCAGCAGCTTAAAAGGGGCGTCCCAAGAGACCCAGTACTTC.